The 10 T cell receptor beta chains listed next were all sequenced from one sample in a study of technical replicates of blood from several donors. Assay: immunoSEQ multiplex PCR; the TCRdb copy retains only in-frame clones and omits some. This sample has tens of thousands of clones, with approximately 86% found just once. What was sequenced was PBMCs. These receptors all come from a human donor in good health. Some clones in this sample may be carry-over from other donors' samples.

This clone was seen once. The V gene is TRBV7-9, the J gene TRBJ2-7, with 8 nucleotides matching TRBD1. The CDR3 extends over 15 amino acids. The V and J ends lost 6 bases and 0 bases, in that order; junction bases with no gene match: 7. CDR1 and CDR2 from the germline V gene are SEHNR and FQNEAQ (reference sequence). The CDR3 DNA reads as TGTGCCAGCAGTTATAGGCAGGGGGCCTCCTACGAGCAGTACTTC. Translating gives CASSYRQGASYEQYF.

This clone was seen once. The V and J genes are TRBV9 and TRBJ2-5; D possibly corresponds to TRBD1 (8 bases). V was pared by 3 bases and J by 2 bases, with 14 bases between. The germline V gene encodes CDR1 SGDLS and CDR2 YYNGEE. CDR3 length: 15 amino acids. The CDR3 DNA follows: TGTGCCAGCAGCGACAGGGGGGGGCTGCAAGAGACCCAGTACTTC. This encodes CASSDRGGLQETQYF.

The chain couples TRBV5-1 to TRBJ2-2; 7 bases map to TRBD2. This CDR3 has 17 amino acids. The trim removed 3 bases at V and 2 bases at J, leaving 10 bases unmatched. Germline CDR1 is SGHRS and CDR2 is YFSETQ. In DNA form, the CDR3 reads TGCGCCAGCAGCTGGGCCTCGGGCGGGAGTAACACCGGGGAGCTGTTTTTT. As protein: CASSWASGGSNTGELFF.

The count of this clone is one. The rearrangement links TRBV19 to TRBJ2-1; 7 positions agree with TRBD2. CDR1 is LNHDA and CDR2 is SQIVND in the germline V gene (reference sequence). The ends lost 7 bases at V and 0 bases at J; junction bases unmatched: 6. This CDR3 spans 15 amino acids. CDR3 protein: CASTGERGSYNEQFF. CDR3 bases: TGTGCCAGTACCGGTGAGCGGGGCTCCTACAATGAGCAGTTCTTC.

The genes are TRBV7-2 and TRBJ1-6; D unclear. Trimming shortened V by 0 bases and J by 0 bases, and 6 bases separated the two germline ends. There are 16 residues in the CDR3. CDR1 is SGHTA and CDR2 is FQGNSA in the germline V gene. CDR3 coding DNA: TGTGCCAGCAGCTTAGCGCGGAGCTCCTATAATTCACCCCTCCACTTT. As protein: CASSLARSSYNSPLHF.

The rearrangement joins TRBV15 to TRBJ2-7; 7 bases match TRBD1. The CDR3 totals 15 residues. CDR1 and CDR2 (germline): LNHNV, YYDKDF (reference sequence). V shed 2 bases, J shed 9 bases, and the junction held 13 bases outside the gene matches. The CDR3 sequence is CATSRRFGTVGSQYF. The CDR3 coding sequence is TGTGCCACCAGCAGACGCTTTGGGACAGTGGGCTCGCAGTACTTC.

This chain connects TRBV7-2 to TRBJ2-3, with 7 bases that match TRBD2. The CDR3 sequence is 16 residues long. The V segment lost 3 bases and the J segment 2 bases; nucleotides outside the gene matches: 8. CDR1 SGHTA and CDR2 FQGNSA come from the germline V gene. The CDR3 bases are TGTGCCAGCAGCTTTACCGGGACTACAGTCACAGATACGCAGTATTTT. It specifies CASSFTGTTVTDTQYF.

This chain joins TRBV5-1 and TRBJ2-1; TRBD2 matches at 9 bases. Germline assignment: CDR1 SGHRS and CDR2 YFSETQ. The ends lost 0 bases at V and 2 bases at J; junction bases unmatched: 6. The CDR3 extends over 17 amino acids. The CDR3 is CASSLEGTSGPYNEQFF. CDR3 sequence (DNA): TGCGCCAGCAGCTTGGAAGGAACTAGCGGGCCCTACAATGAGCAGTTCTTC.

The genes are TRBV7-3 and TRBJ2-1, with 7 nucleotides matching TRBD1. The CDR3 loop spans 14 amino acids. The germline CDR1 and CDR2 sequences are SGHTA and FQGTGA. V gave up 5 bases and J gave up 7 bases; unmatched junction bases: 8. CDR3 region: CASSTQTGTNEQFF. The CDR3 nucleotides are TGTGCCAGCAGCACACAGACAGGGACGAATGAGCAGTTCTTC. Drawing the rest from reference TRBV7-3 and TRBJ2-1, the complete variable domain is GAGVSQTPSNKVTEKGKYVELRCDPISGHTALYWYRQSLGQGPEFLIYFQGTGAADDSGLPNDRFFAVRPEGSVSTLKIQRTERGDSAVYLCASSTQTGTNEQFFGPGTRLTVL.

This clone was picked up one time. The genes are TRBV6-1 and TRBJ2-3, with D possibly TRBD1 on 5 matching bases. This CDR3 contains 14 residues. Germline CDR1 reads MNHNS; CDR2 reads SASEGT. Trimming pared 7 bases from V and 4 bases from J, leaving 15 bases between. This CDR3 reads CASKVRVGADTQYF. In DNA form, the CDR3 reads TGTGCCAGCAAGGTCAGGGTGGGCGCAGATACGCAGTATTTT.